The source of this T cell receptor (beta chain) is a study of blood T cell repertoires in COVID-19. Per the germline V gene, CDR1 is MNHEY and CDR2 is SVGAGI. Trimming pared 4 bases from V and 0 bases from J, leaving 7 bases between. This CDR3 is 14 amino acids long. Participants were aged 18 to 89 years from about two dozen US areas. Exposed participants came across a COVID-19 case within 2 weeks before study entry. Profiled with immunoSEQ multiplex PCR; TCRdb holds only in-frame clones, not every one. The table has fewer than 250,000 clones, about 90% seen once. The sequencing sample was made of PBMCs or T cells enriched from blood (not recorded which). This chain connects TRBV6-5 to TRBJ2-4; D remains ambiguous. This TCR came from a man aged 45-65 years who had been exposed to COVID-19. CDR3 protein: CASSFDIAKNIQYF. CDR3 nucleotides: TGTGCCAGCAGTTTCGACATAGCCAAAAACATTCAGTACTTC.